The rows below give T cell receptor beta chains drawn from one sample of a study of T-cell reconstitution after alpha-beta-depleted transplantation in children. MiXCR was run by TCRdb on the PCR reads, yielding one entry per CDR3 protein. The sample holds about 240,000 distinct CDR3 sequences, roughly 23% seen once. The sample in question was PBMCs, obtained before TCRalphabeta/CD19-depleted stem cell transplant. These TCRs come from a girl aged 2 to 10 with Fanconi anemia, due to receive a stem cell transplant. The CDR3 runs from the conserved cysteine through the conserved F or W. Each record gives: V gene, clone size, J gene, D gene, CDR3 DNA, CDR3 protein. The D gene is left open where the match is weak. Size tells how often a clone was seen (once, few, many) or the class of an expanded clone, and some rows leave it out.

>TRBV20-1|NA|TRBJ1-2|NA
TGCAGTGCTAGCCCCTCATCCGCCAGGGGCTATGGCTACACCTTC
CSASPSSARGYGYTF
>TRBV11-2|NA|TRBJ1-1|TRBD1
TGTGCCAGCAGCTTAGAGACAGGGTCCAGCACTGAAGCTTTCTTT
CASSLETGSSTEAFF
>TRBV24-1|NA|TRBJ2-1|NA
TGTGCCACCAGTGATACAGGGAGGAATGAGCAGTTCTTC
CATSDTGRNEQFF
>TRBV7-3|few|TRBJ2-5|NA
TGTGCCAGCAGCTTAAGTTCGGGTGGGGAGACCCAGTACTTC
CASSLSSGGETQYF
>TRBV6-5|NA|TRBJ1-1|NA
TGTGCCAGCAGTTACCACGAGACAGCGAACACTGAAGCTTTCTTT
CASSYHETANTEAFF
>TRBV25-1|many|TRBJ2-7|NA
TGTGCCAGCAGTGTATCCTCCGAGCAGTACTTC
CASSVSSEQYF
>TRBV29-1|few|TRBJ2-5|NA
TGCAGCGTACAATGGGGGCGTAACGCCCAGTACTTC
CSVQWGRNAQYF
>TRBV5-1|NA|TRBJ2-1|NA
TGCGCCAGCAGGGGGGGGCATGAGCAGTTCTTC
CASRGGHEQFF
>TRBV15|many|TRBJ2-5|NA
TGTGCCACCAGCAGAGTGAGTCCCAAGGGGGCCCAGTACTTC
CATSRVSPKGAQYF
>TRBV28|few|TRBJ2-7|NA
TGTGCCAGCAGTTTCTTCTATGGGACCTACGAGCAGTACTTC
CASSFFYGTYEQYF
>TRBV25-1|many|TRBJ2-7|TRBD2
TGTGCCAGCAGGGCTAGCGGGAGTTACGAGCAGTACTTC
CASRASGSYEQYF
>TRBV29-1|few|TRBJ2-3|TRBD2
TGCAGCGTTCGTCTAGCGGCAGATACGCAGTATTTT
CSVRLAADTQYF
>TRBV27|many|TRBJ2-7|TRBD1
TGTGCCAGCAGTTATACTACCGAGACAGGGAGCTCCTACGAGCAGTACTTC
CASSYTTETGSSYEQYF